These 11 T cell receptor beta chains share one sample of origin, sequenced in a study of OX40 agonist ivuxolimab in advanced cancers. Library preparation used the immunoSEQ multiplex PCR assay. Here the immuneACCESS table is served through TCRdb, limited to in-frame sequences with V and J called. Missing clones are a known gap in these copies; in checked studies unresolved V genes cover under half, and the rest lacks a known reason. A total of some 77,000 clones appear in this sample, over 85% of them only once. The ten largest account for roughly 4.9% of the sample. Sample: CD4+ or CD8+ T cells sorted from blood, taken in a trial of the OX40 agonist ivuxolimab. The receptors here all came from an adult with an advanced solid tumor such as melanoma, head and neck, liver or kidney cancer.

This chain links TRBV27 with TRBJ2-7; perhaps TRBD1 as D (5 bases). Germline loops: CDR1 MNHEY, CDR2 SMNVEV (reference sequence). V lost 1 base and J 2 bases, leaving 9 bases between the germline ends. This CDR3 is 14 amino acids long. The CDR3 is CASSLYRGTYEQYF. The CDR3 DNA sequence: TGTGCCAGCAGTTTATATAGGGGCACCTACGAGCAGTACTTC.

The rearrangement uses TRBV19 and TRBJ2-2; tentatively, D is TRBD1 (6 bases). Trimming stripped 8 bases from V and 4 bases from J, with 17 bases between. The CDR3 loop spans 15 amino acids. Germline loops: CDR1 LNHDA, CDR2 SQIVND (reference sequence). CDR3 residues: CASSLTQGRTGELFF. CDR3 sequence (DNA): TGTGCCAGTTCTCTAACCCAGGGGCGCACCGGGGAGCTGTTTTTT.

The CDR3 DNA follows: TGTGCCAGCAGTTACTCGGGTAGAAGGGAGAGGAATGGCTACACCTTC. Translation gives CASSYSGRRERNGYTF. The chain joins TRBV6-5 to TRBJ1-2, with D hard to call. Trimming left V 0 bases short and J 6 bases short, with 17 bases between. Germline V gene sequence: CDR1 MNHEY, CDR2 SVGAGI. There are 16 residues in the CDR3.

V gene TRBV5-4 combines with J gene TRBJ2-5; 13 nucleotides match TRBD2. Germline loops: CDR1 SGHNT, CDR2 YYREEE (reference sequence). The V segment lost 4 bases and the J segment 5 bases; nucleotides outside the gene matches: 5. This CDR3 has 15 amino acids. The CDR3, as DNA: TGTGCCAGCAGCGGTTCGGGACTAGCGGGGGAGACCCAGTACTTC. Translation: CASSGSGLAGETQYF.

This rearrangement joins TRBV6-5 to TRBJ2-7, with 9 bases that match TRBD1. V lost 6 bases to trimming and J lost 5 bases; unmatched junction nucleotides: 11. The CDR3 spans 15 residues. The germline gives CDR1 MNHEY, CDR2 SVGAGI. CDR3 loop: CASRPPGQGVHEQYF. CDR3 DNA: TGTGCCAGCAGGCCTCCGGGACAGGGAGTCCACGAGCAGTACTTC.

This clone appeared a single time. This chain uses TRBV6-1 with TRBJ1-5; D remains ambiguous. Trimming stripped 8 bases from V and 0 bases from J, with 14 bases between. Per the germline V gene, CDR1 is MNHNS and CDR2 is SASEGT. The CDR3 is 15 amino acids. CDR3 DNA sequence: TGTGCCAGCCGTCGCGCCCCGTATAGCAATCAGCCCCAGCATTTT. This encodes CASRRAPYSNQPQHF.

The gene calls are TRBV11-3 and TRBJ2-5; D might be TRBD1 (5 bases). The CDR3 totals 15 residues. CDR1 is SGHNT and CDR2 is YENEEA in the germline V gene. V gave up 0 bases and J gave up 5 bases, with 13 bases separating them. This CDR3 is CASSLDRSRVETQYF. The CDR3 DNA is TGTGCCAGCAGCTTAGATCGGTCCAGGGTGGAGACCCAGTACTTC.

This clone was seen once. The V call is TRBV11-3, the J call TRBJ2-3; 8 bases match TRBD1. J was trimmed by 2 bases and V by 3 bases; bases with no gene match: 4. The CDR3 has 15 residues. Germline V gene lookup returns CDR1 SGHNT and CDR2 YENEEA. CDR3 sequence: CASSLGTGPTDTQYF. The DNA of the CDR3 is TGTGCCAGCAGCTTGGGGACAGGACCCACAGATACGCAGTATTTT.

This rearrangement joins TRBV6-1 to TRBJ2-7; D remains ambiguous. CDR3 length: 14 amino acids. V gave up 7 bases and J gave up 0 bases, with 13 bases separating them. Germline CDR1 MNHNS, CDR2 SASEGT. The CDR3 reads CASTGAISSYEQYF. The CDR3 region has the DNA TGTGCCAGCACTGGAGCGATCAGCTCCTACGAGCAGTACTTC.

The chain has TRBV5-1 and TRBJ2-5, with D unresolved. CDR1 is SGHRS and CDR2 is YFSETQ in the germline V gene. V was pared by 0 bases and J by 1 base, with 7 bases between. This CDR3 is 14 amino acids long. The CDR3 sequence: CASSLGAGQETQYF. The CDR3 nucleotides read TGCGCCAGCAGCTTGGGGGCCGGCCAAGAGACCCAGTACTTC.

This clone has just a few counts. The chain carries TRBV7-9 and TRBJ1-2, with 9 bases identical to TRBD1. The ends lost 5 bases at V and 6 bases at J; junction bases unmatched: 4. This CDR3 is built from 13 residues. Germline CDR1 is SEHNR and CDR2 is FQNEAQ (reference sequence). CDR3 DNA: TGTGCCAGCAGCCCGGGACAGGGACATGGCTACACCTTC. Its protein is CASSPGQGHGYTF.